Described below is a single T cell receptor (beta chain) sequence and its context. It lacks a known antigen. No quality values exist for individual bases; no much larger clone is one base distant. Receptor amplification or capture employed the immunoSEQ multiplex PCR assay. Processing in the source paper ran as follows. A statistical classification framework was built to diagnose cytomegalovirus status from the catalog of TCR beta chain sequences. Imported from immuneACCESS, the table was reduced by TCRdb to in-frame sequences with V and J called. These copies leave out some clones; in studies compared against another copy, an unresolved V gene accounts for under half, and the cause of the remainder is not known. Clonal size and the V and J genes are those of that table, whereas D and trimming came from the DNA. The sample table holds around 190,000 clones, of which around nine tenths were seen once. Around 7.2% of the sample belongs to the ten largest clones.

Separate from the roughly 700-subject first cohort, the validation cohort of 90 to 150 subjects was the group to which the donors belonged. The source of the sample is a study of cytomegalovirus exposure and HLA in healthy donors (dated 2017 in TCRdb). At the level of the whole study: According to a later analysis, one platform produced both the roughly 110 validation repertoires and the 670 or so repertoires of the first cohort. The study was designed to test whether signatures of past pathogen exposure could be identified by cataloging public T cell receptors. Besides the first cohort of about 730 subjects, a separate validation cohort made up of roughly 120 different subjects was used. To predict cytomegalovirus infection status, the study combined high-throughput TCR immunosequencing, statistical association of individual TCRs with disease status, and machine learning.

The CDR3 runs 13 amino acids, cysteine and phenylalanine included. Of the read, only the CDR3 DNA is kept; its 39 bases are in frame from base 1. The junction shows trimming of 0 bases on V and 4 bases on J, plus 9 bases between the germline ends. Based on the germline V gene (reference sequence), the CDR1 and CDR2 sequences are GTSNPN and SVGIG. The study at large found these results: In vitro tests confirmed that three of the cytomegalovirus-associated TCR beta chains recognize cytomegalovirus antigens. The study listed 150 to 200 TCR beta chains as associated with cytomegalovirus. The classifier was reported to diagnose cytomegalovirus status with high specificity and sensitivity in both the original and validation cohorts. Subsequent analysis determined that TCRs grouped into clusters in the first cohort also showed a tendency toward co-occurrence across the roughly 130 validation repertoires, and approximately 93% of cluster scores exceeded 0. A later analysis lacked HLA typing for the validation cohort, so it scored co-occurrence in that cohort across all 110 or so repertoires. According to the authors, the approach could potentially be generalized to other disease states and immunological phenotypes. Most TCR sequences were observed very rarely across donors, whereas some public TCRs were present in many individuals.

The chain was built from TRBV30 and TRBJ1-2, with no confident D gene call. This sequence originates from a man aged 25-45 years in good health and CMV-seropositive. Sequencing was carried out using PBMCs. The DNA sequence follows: TGTGCCTGGAGTGTCGTGGCAGGCTATGGCTACACCTTC. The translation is CAWSVVAGYGYTF. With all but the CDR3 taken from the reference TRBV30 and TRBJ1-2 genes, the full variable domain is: SQTIHQWPATLVQPVGSPLSLECTVEGTSNPNLYWYRQAAGRGLQLLFYSVGIGQISSEVPQNLSASRPQDRQFILSSKKLLLSDSGFYLCAWSVVAGYGYTFGSGTRLTVV.